This passage covers 5 T cell receptor beta chains from one sample sequenced in a study of blood T cell repertoires in COVID-19. Profiling relied on immunoSEQ multiplex PCR, and the TCRdb table lists in-frame clones only, not all of them. The sample carries roughly 150,000 clones, 78% recorded once. Source material: PBMCs or T cells enriched from blood (not recorded which). These receptors were collected from a woman aged 45-59 years who had recovered from COVID-19.

This sequence joins TRBV4-1 and TRBJ1-1; D remains ambiguous. This CDR3 spans 14 amino acids. Looked up from germline, CDR1 is MGHRA and CDR2 is YSYEKL. V gave up 4 bases and J gave up 5 bases, with 14 bases separating them. The CDR3 loop is CASSPTGGDTEAFF. CDR3 nucleotide sequence: TGCGCCAGCAGCCCGACCGGAGGCGATACTGAAGCTTTCTTT.

This chain joins TRBV11-3 and TRBJ1-1, with D unresolved. The CDR3 contains 14 residues. CDR1 and CDR2 from the germline V gene are SGHNT and YENEEA. The germline V and J ends were trimmed by 5 bases and 4 bases, with 14 bases remaining between them. For the CDR3, the DNA is TGTGCCAGCAGCGTCTCAAGGGAGAGCACTGAAGCTTTCTTT. It translates to CASSVSRESTEAFF.

The chain is built from TRBV11-2 and TRBJ2-1, with 8 bases identical to TRBD1. Germline V gene sequence: CDR1 SGHAT, CDR2 FQNNGV. This CDR3 region has 15 residues. The ends lost 3 bases at V and 4 bases at J; junction bases unmatched: 5. The CDR3 sequence is CASSLIGQGYNEQFF. In DNA, the CDR3 is TGTGCCAGCAGCTTGATTGGACAGGGTTACAATGAGCAGTTCTTC. Full variable domain (outside the CDR3, taken from reference TRBV11-2 and TRBJ2-1): EAGVAQSPRYKIIEKRQSVAFWCNPISGHATLYWYQQILGQGPKLLIQFQNNGVVDDSQLPKDRFSAERLKGVDSTLKIQPAKLEDSAVYLCASSLIGQGYNEQFFGPGTRLTVL.

The chain links TRBV2 to TRBJ1-5; D remains unclear. Germline CDR1 reads SNHLY; CDR2 reads FYNNEI. CDR3 length: 15 residues. The ends were cut back, 2 bases at V and 0 bases at J, with 8 bases in the middle. The CDR3 loop is CASSESGLSNQPQHF. The CDR3 bases are TGTGCCAGCAGTGAATCTGGGCTTAGCAATCAGCCCCAGCATTTT.

This clone was recorded once. This sample includes further DNA sequences coding for the same CDR3. The chain is built from TRBV10-3 and TRBJ1-3; D gene unclear. CDR3 length: 13 residues. The ends were cut back, 9 bases at V and 1 base at J, with 10 bases in the middle. In germline, CDR1 is ENHRY, CDR2 SYGVKD. CDR3: CAMREGSGNTIYF. The CDR3 DNA sequence: TGTGCCATGCGGGAAGGGTCTGGAAACACCATATATTTT.